The clone carrying this T cell receptor (beta chain) was counted a few times. Its target is unknown. The data belong to a study of PD-1 blockade in mismatch repair-deficient tumors. The time point denotes: approximately ten-day in vitro stimulation with candidate neoantigen peptide 4. Each of six or seven ELISpot-reactive candidate peptides was used for approximately 10-day stimulation. Germline loops: CDR1 SGHVS, CDR2 FNYEAQ. Unmatched junction bases numbered 4, after V lost 0 bases and J lost 4 bases. The CDR3 is 15 residues long. Study observations and caveats: Over a hundred unique blood TCRs came from expansion to three of seven peptides.

Here immunoSEQ multiplex PCR was the method, and the copy in TCRdb shows in-frame clones only, minus some. The top ten hold 20% to 25% of the sample, which has more than 11,000 clones, roughly 80% seen once. Sequencing was performed on cells cultured in vitro, taken from a patient treated with pembrolizumab. The sequence was collected from an adult with mismatch repair-deficient cancer. The chain joins TRBV7-6 to TRBJ2-3, with 7 bases aligning to TRBD2. The CDR3 nucleotides read TGTGCCAGCAGCTTAGCGGGGGGGACGGCAGATACGCAGTATTTT. Translated: CASSLAGGTADTQYF.